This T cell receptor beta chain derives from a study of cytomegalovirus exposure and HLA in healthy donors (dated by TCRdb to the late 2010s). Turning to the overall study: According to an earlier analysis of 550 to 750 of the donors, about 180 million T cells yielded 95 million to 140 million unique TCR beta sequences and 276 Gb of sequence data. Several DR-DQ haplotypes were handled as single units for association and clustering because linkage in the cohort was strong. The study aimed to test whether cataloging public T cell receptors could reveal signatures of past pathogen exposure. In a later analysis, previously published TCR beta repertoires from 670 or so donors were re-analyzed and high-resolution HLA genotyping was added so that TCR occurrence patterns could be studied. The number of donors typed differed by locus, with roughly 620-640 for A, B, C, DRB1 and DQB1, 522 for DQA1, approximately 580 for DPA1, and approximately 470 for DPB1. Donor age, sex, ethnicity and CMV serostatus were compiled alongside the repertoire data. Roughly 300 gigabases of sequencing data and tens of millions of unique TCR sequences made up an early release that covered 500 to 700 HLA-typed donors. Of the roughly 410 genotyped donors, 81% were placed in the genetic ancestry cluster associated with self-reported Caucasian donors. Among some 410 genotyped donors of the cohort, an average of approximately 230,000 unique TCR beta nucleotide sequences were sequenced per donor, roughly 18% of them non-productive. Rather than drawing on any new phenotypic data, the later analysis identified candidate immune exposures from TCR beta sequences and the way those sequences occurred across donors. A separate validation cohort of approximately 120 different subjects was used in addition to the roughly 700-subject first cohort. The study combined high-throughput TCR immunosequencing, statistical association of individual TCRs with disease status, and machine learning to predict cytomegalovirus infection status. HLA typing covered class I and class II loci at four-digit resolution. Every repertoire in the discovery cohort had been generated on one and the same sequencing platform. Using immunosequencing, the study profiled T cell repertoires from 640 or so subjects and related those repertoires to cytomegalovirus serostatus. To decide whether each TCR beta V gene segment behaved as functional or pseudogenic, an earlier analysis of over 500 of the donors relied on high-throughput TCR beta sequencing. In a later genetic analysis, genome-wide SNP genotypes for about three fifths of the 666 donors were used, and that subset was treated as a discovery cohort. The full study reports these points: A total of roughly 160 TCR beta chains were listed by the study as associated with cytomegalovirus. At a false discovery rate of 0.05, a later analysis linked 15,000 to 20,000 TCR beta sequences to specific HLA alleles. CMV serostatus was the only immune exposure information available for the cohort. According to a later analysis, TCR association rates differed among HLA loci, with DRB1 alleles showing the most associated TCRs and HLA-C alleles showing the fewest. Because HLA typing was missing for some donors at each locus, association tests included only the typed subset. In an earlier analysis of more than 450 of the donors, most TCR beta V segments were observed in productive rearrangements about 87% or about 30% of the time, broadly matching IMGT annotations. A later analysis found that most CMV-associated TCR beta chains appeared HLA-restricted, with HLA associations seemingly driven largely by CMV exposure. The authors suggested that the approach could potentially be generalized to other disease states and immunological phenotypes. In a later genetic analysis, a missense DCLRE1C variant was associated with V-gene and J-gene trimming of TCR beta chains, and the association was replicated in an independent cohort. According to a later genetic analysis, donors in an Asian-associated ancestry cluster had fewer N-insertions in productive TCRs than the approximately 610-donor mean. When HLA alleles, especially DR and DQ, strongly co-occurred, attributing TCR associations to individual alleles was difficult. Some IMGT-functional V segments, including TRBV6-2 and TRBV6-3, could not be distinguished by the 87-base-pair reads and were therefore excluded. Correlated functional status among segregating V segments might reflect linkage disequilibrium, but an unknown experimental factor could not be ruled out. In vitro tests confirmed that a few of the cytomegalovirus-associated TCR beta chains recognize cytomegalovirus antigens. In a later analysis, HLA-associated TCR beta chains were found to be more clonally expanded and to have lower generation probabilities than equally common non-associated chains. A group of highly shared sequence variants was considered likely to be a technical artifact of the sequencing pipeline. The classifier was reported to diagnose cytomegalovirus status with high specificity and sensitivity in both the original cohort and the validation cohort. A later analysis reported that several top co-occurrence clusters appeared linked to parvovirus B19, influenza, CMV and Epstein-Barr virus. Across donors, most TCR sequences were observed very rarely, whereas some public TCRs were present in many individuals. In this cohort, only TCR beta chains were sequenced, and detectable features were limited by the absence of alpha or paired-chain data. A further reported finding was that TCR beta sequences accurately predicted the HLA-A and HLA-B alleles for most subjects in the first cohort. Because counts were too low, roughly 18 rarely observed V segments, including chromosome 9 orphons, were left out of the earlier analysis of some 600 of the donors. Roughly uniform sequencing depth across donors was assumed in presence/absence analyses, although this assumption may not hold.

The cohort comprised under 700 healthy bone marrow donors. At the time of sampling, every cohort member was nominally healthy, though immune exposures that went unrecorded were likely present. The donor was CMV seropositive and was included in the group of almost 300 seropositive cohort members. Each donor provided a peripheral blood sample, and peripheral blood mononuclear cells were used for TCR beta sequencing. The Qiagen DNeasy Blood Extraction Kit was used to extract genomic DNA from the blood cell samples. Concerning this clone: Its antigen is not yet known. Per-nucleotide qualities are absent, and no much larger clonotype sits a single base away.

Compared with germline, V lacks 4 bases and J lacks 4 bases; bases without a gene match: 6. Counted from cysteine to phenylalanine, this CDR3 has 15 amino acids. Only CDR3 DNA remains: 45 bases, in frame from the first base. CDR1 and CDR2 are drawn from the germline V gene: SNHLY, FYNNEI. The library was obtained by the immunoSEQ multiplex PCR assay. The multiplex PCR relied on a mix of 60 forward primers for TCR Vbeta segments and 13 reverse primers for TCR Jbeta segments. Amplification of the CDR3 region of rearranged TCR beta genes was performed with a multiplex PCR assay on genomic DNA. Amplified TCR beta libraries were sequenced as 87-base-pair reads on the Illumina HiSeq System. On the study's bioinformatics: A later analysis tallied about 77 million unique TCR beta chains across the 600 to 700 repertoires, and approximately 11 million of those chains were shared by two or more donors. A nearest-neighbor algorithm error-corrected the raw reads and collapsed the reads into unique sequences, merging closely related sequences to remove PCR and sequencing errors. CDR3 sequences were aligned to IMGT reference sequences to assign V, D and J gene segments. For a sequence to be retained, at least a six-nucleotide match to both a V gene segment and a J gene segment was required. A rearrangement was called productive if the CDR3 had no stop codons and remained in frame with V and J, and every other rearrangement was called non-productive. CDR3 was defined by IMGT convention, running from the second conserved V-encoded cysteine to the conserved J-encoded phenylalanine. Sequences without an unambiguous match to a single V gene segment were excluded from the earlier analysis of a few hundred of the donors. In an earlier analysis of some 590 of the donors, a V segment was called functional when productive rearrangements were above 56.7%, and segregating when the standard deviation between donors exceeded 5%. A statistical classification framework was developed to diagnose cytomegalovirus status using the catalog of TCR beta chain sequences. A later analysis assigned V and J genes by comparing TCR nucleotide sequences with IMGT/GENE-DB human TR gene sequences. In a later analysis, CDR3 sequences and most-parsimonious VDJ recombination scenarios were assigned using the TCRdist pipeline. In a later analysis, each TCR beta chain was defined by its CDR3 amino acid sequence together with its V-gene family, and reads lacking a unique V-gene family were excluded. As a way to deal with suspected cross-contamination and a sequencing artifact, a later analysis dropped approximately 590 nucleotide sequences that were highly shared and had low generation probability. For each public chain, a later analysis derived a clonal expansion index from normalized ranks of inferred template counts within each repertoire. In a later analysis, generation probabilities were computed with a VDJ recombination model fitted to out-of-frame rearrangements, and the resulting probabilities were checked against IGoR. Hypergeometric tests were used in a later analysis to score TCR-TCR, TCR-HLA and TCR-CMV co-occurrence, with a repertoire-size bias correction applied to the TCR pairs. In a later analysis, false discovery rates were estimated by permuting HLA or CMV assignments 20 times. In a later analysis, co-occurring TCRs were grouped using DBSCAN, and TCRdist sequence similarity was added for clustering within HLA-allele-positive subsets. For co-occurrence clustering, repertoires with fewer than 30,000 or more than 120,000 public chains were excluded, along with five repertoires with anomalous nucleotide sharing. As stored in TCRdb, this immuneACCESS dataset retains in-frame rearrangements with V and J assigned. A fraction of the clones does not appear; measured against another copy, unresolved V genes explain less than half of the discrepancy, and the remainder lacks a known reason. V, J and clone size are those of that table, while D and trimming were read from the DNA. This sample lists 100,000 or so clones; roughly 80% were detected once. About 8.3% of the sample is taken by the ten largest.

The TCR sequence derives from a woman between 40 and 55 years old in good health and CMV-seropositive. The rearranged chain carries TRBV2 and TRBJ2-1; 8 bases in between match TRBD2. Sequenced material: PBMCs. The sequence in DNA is TGTGCCAGCAGTGTTCAACTAGCGGATTACAATGAGCAGTTCTTC. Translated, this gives CASSVQLADYNEQFF.